The sample holds a few counts of the clone carrying this T cell receptor beta chain. The data stem from a study of CD8+ T cells in alopecia areata. Study-wide background: Oral tofacitinib, 5 to 10 mg twice daily, was given in an open-label trial. The duration of tofacitinib was 6 to 18 months, with 6 months off drug afterward.

Sequencing templates came from extracted RNA that was reverse transcribed into cDNA. The assay was immunoSEQ multiplex PCR, and TCRdb's table has in-frame clones only and misses some. The data show 110,000 to 150,000 clones, roughly 61% seen once. CDR3 length equals 14 residues. Germline loops: CDR1 SNHLY, CDR2 FYNNEI. V was clipped by 8 bases and J by 1 base; unmatched bases: 5. The genes are TRBV2 and TRBJ1-1, with TRBD1 matching over 9 bases. This receptor was taken from a human donor with alopecia areata. The source was CD4+ T cells sorted from blood, collected at week 0. The CDR3 DNA reads as TGTGCCAGCCTGTGGGACAGGGCGAACACTGAAGCTTTCTTT. Its protein product is CASLWDRANTEAFF.